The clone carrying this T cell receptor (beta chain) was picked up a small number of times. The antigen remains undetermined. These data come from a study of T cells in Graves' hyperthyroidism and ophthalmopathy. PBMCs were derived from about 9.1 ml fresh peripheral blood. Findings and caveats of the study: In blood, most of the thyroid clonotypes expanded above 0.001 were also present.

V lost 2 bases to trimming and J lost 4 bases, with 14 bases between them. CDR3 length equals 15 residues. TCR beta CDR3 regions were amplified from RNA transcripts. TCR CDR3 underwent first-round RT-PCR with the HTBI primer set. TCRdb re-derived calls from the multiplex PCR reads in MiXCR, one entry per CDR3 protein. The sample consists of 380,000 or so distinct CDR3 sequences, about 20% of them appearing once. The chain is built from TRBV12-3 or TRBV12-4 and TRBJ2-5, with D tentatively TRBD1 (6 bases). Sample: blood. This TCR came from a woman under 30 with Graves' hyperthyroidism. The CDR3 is CASSLMGAGGETQYF. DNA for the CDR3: TGTGCCAGCAGTTTAATGGGGGCGGGCGGAGAGACCCAGTACTTC.